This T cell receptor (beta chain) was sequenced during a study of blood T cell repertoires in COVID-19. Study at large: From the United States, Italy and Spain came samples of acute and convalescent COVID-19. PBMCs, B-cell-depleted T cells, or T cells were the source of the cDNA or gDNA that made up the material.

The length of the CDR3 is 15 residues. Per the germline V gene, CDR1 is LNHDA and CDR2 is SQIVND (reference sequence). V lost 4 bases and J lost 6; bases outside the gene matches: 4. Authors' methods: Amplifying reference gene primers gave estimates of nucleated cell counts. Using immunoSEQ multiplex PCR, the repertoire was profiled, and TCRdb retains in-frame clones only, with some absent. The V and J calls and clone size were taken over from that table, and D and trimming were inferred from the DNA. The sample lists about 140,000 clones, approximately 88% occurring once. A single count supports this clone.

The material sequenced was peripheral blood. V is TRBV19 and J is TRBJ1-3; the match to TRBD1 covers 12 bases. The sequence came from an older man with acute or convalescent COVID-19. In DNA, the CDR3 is TGTGCCAGTAGTACGGGACAGGGGGCTGCAAACACCATATATTTT. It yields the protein CASSTGQGAANTIYF.